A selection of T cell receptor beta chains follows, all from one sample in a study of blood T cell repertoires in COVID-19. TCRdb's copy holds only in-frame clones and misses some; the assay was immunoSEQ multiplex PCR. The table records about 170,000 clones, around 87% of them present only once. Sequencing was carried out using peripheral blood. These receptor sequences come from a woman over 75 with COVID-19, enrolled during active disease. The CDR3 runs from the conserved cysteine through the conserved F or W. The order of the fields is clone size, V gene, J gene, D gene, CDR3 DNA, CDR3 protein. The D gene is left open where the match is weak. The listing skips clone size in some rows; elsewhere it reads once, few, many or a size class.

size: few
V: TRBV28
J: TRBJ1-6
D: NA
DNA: TGTGCCAGCAGTTCCCAGGGAAATTCACCCCTCCACTTT
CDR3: CASSSQGNSPLHF

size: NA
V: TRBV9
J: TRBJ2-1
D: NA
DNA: TGTGCCAGCAGCGTAGACAATTTCTACAATGAGCAGTTCTTC
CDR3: CASSVDNFYNEQFF

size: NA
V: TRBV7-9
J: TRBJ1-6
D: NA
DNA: TGTGTCAGCAGCTTAAAATCCGGGAAGAATTCACCCCTCCACTTT
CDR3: CVSSLKSGKNSPLHF

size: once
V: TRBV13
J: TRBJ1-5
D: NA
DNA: TGTGCCAGCAGCTTAGAACAGAATCAGCCCCAGCATTTT
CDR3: CASSLEQNQPQHF

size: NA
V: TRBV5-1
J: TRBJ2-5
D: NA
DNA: TGCGCCAGCAGTACGGGGGAGACCCAGTACTTC
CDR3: CASSTGETQYF

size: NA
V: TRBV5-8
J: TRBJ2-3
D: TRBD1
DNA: TGTGCCAGCAGCTCCACCGGACAGGGAGGCCAGAGGACAGATACGCAGTATTTT
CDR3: CASSSTGQGGQRTDTQYF

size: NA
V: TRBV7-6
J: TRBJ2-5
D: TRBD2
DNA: TGTGCCAGCAGCTTGGGACTAGCGGGAGGGCCGGTGGACCAAGAGACCCAGTACTTC
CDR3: CASSLGLAGGPVDQETQYF

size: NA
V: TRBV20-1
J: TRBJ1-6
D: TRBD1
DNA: TGCAGTGCTAGTGAGACAGGGGGCAATAATTCACCCCTCCACTTT
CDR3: CSASETGGNNSPLHF

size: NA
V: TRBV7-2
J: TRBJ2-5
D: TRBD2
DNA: TGTGCCAGCAGCCGGCGAGACGGGAGGGCTGGGGAGACCCAGTACTTC
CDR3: CASSRRDGRAGETQYF

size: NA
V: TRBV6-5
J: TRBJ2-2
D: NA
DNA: TGTGCCAGCATCTCACTAGCTAACACCGGGGAGCTGTTTTTT
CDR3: CASISLANTGELFF

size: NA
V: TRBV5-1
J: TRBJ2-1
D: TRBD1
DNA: TGCGCCAGCAGCTCCCCCACGTTTGGACAGGGAGGAGGGATCAATGAGCAGTTCTTC
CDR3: CASSSPTFGQGGGINEQFF

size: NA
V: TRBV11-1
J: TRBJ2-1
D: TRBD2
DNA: TGTGCCAGCAGCTTAGTCCTAGCGGGATACAATGAGCAGTTCTTC
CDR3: CASSLVLAGYNEQFF

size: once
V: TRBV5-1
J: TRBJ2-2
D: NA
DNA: TGCGCCAGTAACCCACAGGGCCCCGGGGAGCTGTTTTTT
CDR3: CASNPQGPGELFF

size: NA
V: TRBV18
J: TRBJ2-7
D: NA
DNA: TGTGCCAGCTCACTGGGACTTTCTTACGAGCAGTACTTC
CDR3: CASSLGLSYEQYF

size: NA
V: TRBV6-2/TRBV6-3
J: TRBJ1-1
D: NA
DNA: TGTGCCAGCAGTTACCCAGGTAACACTGAAGCTTTCTTT
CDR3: CASSYPGNTEAFF

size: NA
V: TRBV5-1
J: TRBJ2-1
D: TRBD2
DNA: TGCGCCAGCAGCTCCTATAGCGGGCCCGACAATGAGCAGTTCTTC
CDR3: CASSSYSGPDNEQFF

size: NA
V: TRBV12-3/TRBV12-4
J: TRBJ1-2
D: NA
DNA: TGTGCCAGCGCATCTCCTCCGGGCTATGGCTACACCTTC
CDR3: CASASPPGYGYTF

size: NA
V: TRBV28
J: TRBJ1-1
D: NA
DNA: TGTGCCAGCAGCCGGGGAGAGAACACTGAAGCTTTCTTT
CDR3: CASSRGENTEAFF

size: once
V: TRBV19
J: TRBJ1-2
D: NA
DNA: TGTGCCAGTAGTATAGGAGTTAGACAGCCTTATGGCTACACCTTC
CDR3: CASSIGVRQPYGYTF

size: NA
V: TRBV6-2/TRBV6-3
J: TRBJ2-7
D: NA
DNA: TGTGCCAGCAGCCGAATGTCACAGGGCCTGGGCGAGCAGTACTTC
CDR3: CASSRMSQGLGEQYF

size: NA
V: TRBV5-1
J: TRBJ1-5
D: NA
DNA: TGCGCCAGCAGCTTGAGTGACAGGAATCAGCCCCAGCATTTT
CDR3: CASSLSDRNQPQHF

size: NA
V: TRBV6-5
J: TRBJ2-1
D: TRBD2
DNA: TGTGCCAGCAGCTCAGGACTAGCGGGAGAGGATGGGCAGTTCTTC
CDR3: CASSSGLAGEDGQFF

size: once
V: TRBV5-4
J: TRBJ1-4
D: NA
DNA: TGTGCCAGCGCCCTCCCCGGGAACAATAATGAAAAACTGTTTTTT
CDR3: CASALPGNNNEKLFF

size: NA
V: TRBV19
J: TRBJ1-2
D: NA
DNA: TGTGCCAGTAGTATTACGGGTACAGGGTCCCAACTTTCCTATGGCTACACCTTC
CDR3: CASSITGTGSQLSYGYTF

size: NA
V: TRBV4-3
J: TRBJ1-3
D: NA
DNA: TGCGCCAGCAGCCAAGGTGGGGCAGCCTCTGGAAACACCATATATTTT
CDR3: CASSQGGAASGNTIYF

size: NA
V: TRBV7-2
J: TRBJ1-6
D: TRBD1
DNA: TGTGCCAGCAGCCTACAGGGGAATTCACCCCTCCACTTT
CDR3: CASSLQGNSPLHF

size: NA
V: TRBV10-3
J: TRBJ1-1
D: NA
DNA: TGTGCCACCCAACAGACAATTTCGCACACTGAAGCTTTCTTT
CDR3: CATQQTISHTEAFF

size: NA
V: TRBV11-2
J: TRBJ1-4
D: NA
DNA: TGTGCCAGCAGCTTAGTCTGGGGCAATGAAAAACTGTTTTTT
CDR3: CASSLVWGNEKLFF

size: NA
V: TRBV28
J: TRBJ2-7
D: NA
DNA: TGTGCCAGCGCTCCTCCGGGGCTGGGGGGCTACGAGCAGTACTTC
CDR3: CASAPPGLGGYEQYF

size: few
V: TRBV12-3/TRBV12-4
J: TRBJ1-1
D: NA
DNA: TGTGCCAGCTATCTCAGGGTTGGGGCTGAAGCTTTCTTT
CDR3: CASYLRVGAEAFF

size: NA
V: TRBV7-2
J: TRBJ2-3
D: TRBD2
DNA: TGTGCCAGCAGCACTAGCGGGGGGGGGAATACGCAGTATTTT
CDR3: CASSTSGGGNTQYF

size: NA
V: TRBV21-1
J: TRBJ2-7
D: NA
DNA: TGTGCCAGCAGCAAGAGGGTAGCGGGACCCTACGAGCAGTACTTC
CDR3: CASSKRVAGPYEQYF

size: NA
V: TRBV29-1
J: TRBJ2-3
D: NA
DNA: TGCAGCGTGCGAGGCGGGCAAAGCACAGATACGCAGTATTTT
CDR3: CSVRGGQSTDTQYF

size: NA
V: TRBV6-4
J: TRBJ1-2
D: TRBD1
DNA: TGTGCCAGCAGCCCGGCGGACACAGGGGGTAGCGGCTACACCTTC
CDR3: CASSPADTGGSGYTF

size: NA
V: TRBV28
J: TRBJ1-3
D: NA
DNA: TGTGCCAGCAGACTAAGGTCCGGACACCTCTCTGGAAACACCATATATTTT
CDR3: CASRLRSGHLSGNTIYF

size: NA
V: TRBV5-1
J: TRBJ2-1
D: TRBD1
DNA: TGCGCCAGCAGCATCCCCGGGACAGGGGGATTGGATGAGCAGTTCTTC
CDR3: CASSIPGTGGLDEQFF

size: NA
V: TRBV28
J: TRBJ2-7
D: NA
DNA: TGTGCCAGCAGTTTAGGGGGACAAGCCTCCTACGAGCAGTACTTC
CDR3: CASSLGGQASYEQYF

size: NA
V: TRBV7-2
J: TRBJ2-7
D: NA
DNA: TGTGCCAGCAAAGATCGGTCGAACTACGAGCAGTACTTC
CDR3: CASKDRSNYEQYF

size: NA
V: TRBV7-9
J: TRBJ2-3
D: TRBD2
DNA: TGTGCCAGCAGACGGATTTTAGCGGGAGGGCTGACGCAGTATTTT
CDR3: CASRRILAGGLTQYF

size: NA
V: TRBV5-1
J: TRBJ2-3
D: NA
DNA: TGCGCCAGCAGCTTGGCCACACGGGGTAGCACAGATACGCAGTATTTT
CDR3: CASSLATRGSTDTQYF

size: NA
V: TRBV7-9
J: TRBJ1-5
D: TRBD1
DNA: TGTGCCAGCAGCGGAGGGGGCGCCAATCAGCCCCAGCATTTT
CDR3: CASSGGGANQPQHF